These 10 T cell receptor beta chains share one sample of origin, sequenced in a study of graft-versus-host responses after intestinal transplantation. Libraries were prepared by immunoSEQ multiplex PCR; TCRdb keeps only in-frame clonotypes and omits some of them. The sample has 9,000 to 10,000 clones; 94% are singletons. The sample in question was PBMCs, obtained 8 days after intestinal transplant. These receptors all come from a human patient who received an intestinal transplant, so some T cells may come from the graft donor.

This clone was counted between two and nine times. The chain joins TRBV7-9 to TRBJ1-2, with no clear D. CDR1 SEHNR and CDR2 FQNEAQ come from the germline V gene (reference sequence). The CDR3 is made up of 13 amino acids. Deletions cut 2 bases from V and 7 bases from J, with 11 bases between. The CDR3 sequence is CASSLPAALGYTF. The CDR3 nucleotides read TGTGCCAGCAGCTTACCCGCGGCCCTTGGCTACACCTTC.

On this clone itself: The junction does not match germline at one end; this may be a read error. The gene calls are TRBV7-7 and TRBJ2-5; D not resolved. CDR3 size: 14 residues. Germline CDR1 SSHAT, CDR2 FNYEAQ (reference sequence). DNA for the CDR3: TGTGCTAGCAGCCCAGTAGGAGTAGGAGAGACCCAGTACTTC. It yields the protein CASSPVGVGETQYF. The full variable domain, in which reference TRBV7-7 and TRBJ2-5 provide the parts outside the CDR3, is GAGVSQSPRYKVTKRGQDVTLRCDPISSHATLYWYQQALGQGPEFLTYFNYEAQPDKSGLPSDRFSAERPEGSISTLTIQRTEQRDSAMYRCASSPVGVGETQYFGPGTRLLVL.

This chain uses TRBV7-2 with TRBJ2-7, with 11 bases matching TRBD2. This CDR3 comprises 17 residues. With 1 base clipped from V and 6 bases from J, the junction kept 11 bases outside the gene matches. Germline V gene sequence: CDR1 SGHTA, CDR2 FQGNSA. CDR3 loop: CASSLVFSLAGGGEQYF. In nucleotides, the CDR3 is TGTGCCAGCAGCTTAGTCTTTAGCCTAGCGGGAGGTGGCGAGCAGTACTTC.

V is TRBV9 and J is TRBJ1-2; perhaps TRBD1 as D (5 bases). V shed 4 bases and J shed 8 bases, with 18 bases lying between them. Germline V gene sequence: CDR1 SGDLS, CDR2 YYNGEE. The CDR3 covers 14 residues. The CDR3 sequence is CASSPLADKGGYTF. The CDR3 DNA sequence: TGTGCCAGCAGCCCCTTAGCAGATAAGGGGGGCTACACCTTC.

The V gene is TRBV15, the J gene TRBJ2-1; the match to TRBD2 covers 8 bases. CDR3 size: 15 residues. Germline V gene sequence: CDR1 LNHNV, CDR2 YYDKDF (reference sequence). V lost 0 bases and J lost 10; bases outside the gene matches: 8. Here the CDR3 reads CATSRDGAGGSEQFF. CDR3 nucleotide sequence: TGTGCCACCAGCAGAGATGGGGCGGGAGGTAGCGAGCAGTTCTTC.

The gene calls are TRBV7-9 and TRBJ2-5, with 9 bases identical to TRBD2. V lost 1 base, J lost 5 bases, and 8 bases stayed unmatched. The CDR3 spans 16 residues. The germline V gene encodes CDR1 SEHNR and CDR2 FQNEAQ (reference sequence). This CDR3 is CASSLGGGARVETQYF. CDR3 nucleotides: TGTGCCAGCAGCTTAGGCGGGGGGGCCAGAGTGGAGACCCAGTACTTC.

V usage is TRBV20-1 and J usage is TRBJ2-7; D may be TRBD1 (5 bases). Germline assignment: CDR1 DFQATT and CDR2 SNEGSKA (reference sequence). The CDR3 runs 11 residues. V lost 7 bases and J 6 bases, leaving 13 bases between the germline ends. CDR3 sequence (DNA): TGCAGTGTCCTCAGGGCTTCCGAGCAGTACTTC. Translated, it gives CSVLRASEQYF.

The rearrangement uses TRBV4-1 and TRBJ2-5; 7 bases match TRBD2. CDR1 is MGHRA, CDR2 YSYEKL, per germline. The CDR3 length is 15 residues. With 0 bases clipped from V and 13 bases from J, the junction kept 14 bases outside the gene matches. CDR3 amino acids: CASSQEESLGGSRYF. The CDR3 nucleotides are TGCGCCAGCAGCCAAGAAGAAAGCTTGGGAGGGAGCAGGTACTTC.

This sequence joins TRBV20-1 and TRBJ2-7; D call uncertain. The germline V gene has CDR1 DFQATT and CDR2 SNEGSKA (reference sequence). The CDR3 length is 8 residues. CDR3 nucleotide sequence: TGCAGGCAGTGGGAGCAGTACTTC. Protein sequence: CRQWEQYF.

This clone showed up just once. The rearrangement links TRBV28 to TRBJ1-2; 7 bases are a match to TRBD1. The ends lost 5 bases at V and 7 bases at J; junction bases unmatched: 10. Looked up from germline, CDR1 is MDHEN and CDR2 is SYDVKM. The CDR3 loop spans 14 amino acids. CDR3: CASSKGAVGGGYTF. For the CDR3, the DNA is TGTGCCAGCAGTAAGGGGGCGGTGGGAGGTGGCTACACCTTC.